These 9 T cell receptor beta chains originate from one sample sequenced in a study of monozygotic twins with inflammatory bowel disease. TCRdb reprocessed the 5' RACE reads and keeps a single row for each CDR3 protein, giving no DNA. The sample's table shows approximately 400,000 distinct CDR3 sequences. Sequenced material: blood. Receptors originate from a human donor with ulcerative colitis or Crohn's disease, or a healthy co-twin of an affected twin (not recorded which).

The chain uses TRBV6-4 and TRBJ2-1; TCRdb reports TRBD2, a call that lacks DNA to check it against. The CDR3 is 14 amino acids. In germline, CDR1 is MRHNA, CDR2 SNTAGT. The chain's CDR3 is CASSDSTGPLKQFF.

The rearrangement joins TRBV20-1 to TRBJ2-7; TCRdb outputs TRBD2, but without DNA this stays unchecked. Germline CDR1 is DFQATT and CDR2 is SNEGSKA (reference sequence). This CDR3 has 14 amino acids. The CDR3 sequence: CSASKGGPTAVRYF.

The genes are TRBV5-8 and TRBJ2-5; TCRdb's D call of TRBD2 is untestable without DNA. In germline, CDR1 is SGHTS, CDR2 YDEGEE. The CDR3 consists of 15 residues. CDR3 amino acids: CASSAGLAGAETQYF.

V usage is TRBV6-5 and J usage is TRBJ2-3; TCRdb selects TRBD1, and the lack of DNA leaves this call unchecked. Germline-derived CDR1 and CDR2 are MNHEY and SVGAGI. This CDR3 is built from 14 residues. The CDR3 loop is CASSSQTGADTQYF.

The J gene is TRBJ1-6, the V gene TRBV6-1. Germline lookup yields CDR1 MNHNS and CDR2 SASEGT. The CDR3 covers 14 residues. The CDR3 is CASVTRSFNSPLHF.

The chain employs TRBV4-3 and TRBJ2-3; absent DNA, TCRdb's TRBD2 call cannot be checked. This CDR3 has 17 amino acids. Germline V lookup: CDR1 LGHNA, CDR2 YSLEER. The CDR3 loop reads CASSQDLTLAGTDTQYF.

This chain uses TRBV6-6 with TRBJ2-3; without DNA, the TCRdb call of TRBD2 cannot be checked. CDR3 size: 14 residues. CDR1 and CDR2 from the germline V gene are MNHNY and SVGAGI (reference sequence). CDR3 amino acids: CASRGSGGTDTQYF.

The CDR3 sequence: CASSRDFQRVNYGYTF. The chain combines TRBV5-1 with TRBJ1-2. Looked up from germline, CDR1 is SGHRS and CDR2 is YFSETQ. The CDR3 is made up of 16 amino acids. Full variable domain (missing parts from reference TRBV5-1 and TRBJ1-2): KAGVTQTPRYLIKTRGQQVTLSCSPISGHRSVSWYQQTPGQGLQFLFEYFSETQRNKGNFPGRFSGRQFSNSRSEMNVSTLELGDSALYLCASSRDFQRVNYGYTFGSGTRLTVV.

J is TRBJ2-1 and V is TRBV12-3 or TRBV12-4; the D call of TRBD1 rests on TCRdb alone, since no DNA is present to check it. The CDR3 is 15 residues long. The CDR3 loop is CASTSIGTVYNEQFF.